Listed below are T cell receptor beta chains from one sample, sequenced in a study of shared clonotypes between healthy human individuals. Assay used: immunoSEQ multiplex PCR; TCRdb lists only in-frame clones, some missing. The table has about 2 million clones, roughly 94% seen once. The sequenced sample consisted of naive CD8+ T cells sorted from blood. These receptors all come from a man between 18 and 29 years old in good health. The CDR3 runs from the conserved cysteine through the conserved F or W.

J gene,V gene,CDR3 protein
TRBJ2-3,TRBV9,CASEGDNTDTQYF
TRBJ1-3,TRBV5-1,CASSTYGAYGNTIYF
TRBJ2-7,TRBV19,CASSIQGTSYEQYF
TRBJ2-1,TRBV27,CASSLNFNIEQFF
TRBJ2-5,TRBV4-1,CASSQSAPETQYF
TRBJ1-2,TRBV7-2,CASSLDSYSGGYTF
TRBJ1-2,TRBV4-3,CASSQDSHGYTF
TRBJ1-4,TRBV28,CASSSGSGTGHEKLFF
TRBJ2-7,TRBV4-1,CASSQPGDLYEQYF
TRBJ1-2,TRBV11-3,CASTIGQFYGYTF
TRBJ2-7,TRBV28,CASSFRDRGPREQYF
TRBJ2-2,TRBV5-1,CASSFTTGELFF
TRBJ1-1,TRBV2,CAKLPGNTEAFF
TRBJ2-5,TRBV9,CASSGLVGGEETQYF
TRBJ1-1,TRBV28,CASSGMDSTKAFF
TRBJ1-2,TRBV30,CAWSEWTNGYTF